The 21 T cell receptor beta chains below come from one sample, sequenced in a study of T-cell reconstitution after alpha-beta-depleted transplantation in children. Using unique molecular identifiers, the investigators prepared the TCRbeta library. TCRdb reanalysed the PCR reads using MiXCR and keeps one entry per CDR3 protein. This table holds some 500,000 distinct CDR3 sequences, 18% found once. The sequenced sample was PBMCs from the stem cell graft donor, obtained from the stem cell graft. Receptor source: a human donor who donated a stem cell graft to a child with acute lymphoblastic leukemia.

This clonotype came up a few times. This rearrangement joins TRBV7-9 to TRBJ1-1, with D perhaps matching TRBD1 (5 bases). Germline-derived CDR1 and CDR2 are SEHNR and FQNEAQ (reference sequence). The V end was cut by 6 bases, the J end by 5 bases, with 19 bases between. This CDR3 region has 15 residues. The CDR3 reads CASRTEITLGTEAFF. DNA for the CDR3: TGTGCCAGCAGGACAGAGATTACCTTGGGGACTGAAGCTTTCTTT.

This clonotype was seen a few times. The rearrangement joins TRBV3-1 to TRBJ2-1, with 11 positions matching TRBD2. The CDR3 contains 16 residues. Trimming at V came to 3 bases and at J to 10 bases, leaving 11 bases not matched to a gene. The germline CDR1 and CDR2 sequences are LGHDT and YNNKEL (reference sequence). This chain's CDR3 is CASSHWNSGRAGEQFF. The CDR3, as DNA: TGTGCCAGCAGCCATTGGAATAGCGGGAGGGCCGGGGAGCAGTTCTTC.

The rearrangement uses TRBV20-1 and TRBJ2-7, with D perhaps matching TRBD1 or TRBD2 (6 bases each). This CDR3 is 14 amino acids long. V gave up 6 bases and J gave up 3 bases, with 18 bases separating them. Germline values: CDR1 DFQATT, CDR2 SNEGSKA (reference sequence). The CDR3 sequence: CSAEIRGPYYEQYF. The CDR3 DNA is TGCAGTGCCGAGATACGGGGGCCTTACTACGAGCAGTACTTC.

The chain couples TRBV24-1 to TRBJ2-5; the D call may be TRBD1 or TRBD2 (5 bases each). The V and J ends lost 7 bases and 7 bases respectively, with 21 bases between them. From germline, CDR1 is KGHDR and CDR2 SFDVKD. The CDR3 length is 15 residues. The CDR3 region has the DNA TGTGCCACCAGCAAAGGGGACGGACTTGTGGGGACCCAGTACTTC. Its translation: CATSKGDGLVGTQYF.

In its sample, this clonotype was seen a few times. The rearrangement joins TRBV5-1 to TRBJ2-1; 10 nucleotides agree with TRBD2. The CDR3 is made up of 14 amino acids. From germline, CDR1 is SGHRS and CDR2 YFSETQ. The junction had 9 bases not matched to a gene; V was cut back by 9 bases and J by 6 bases. The CDR3 DNA reads TGCGCCACCACAAGCGGGAGGGCTTCCAATGAGCAGTTCTTC. Encoded protein: CATTSGRASNEQFF.

The sample holds a few counts of this clonotype. The chain carries TRBV20-1 and TRBJ1-2; 9 bases fit TRBD1. The germline V gene has CDR1 DFQATT and CDR2 SNEGSKA (reference sequence). The CDR3 is 11 residues long. V was pared by 4 bases and J by 6 bases, with 0 bases of the junction left unmatched. The CDR3 region has the DNA TGCAGTGCTAACAGGGGGCATGGCTACACCTTC. Amino acids: CSANRGHGYTF.

This clonotype was found a few times. The chain combines TRBV27 with TRBJ2-3; 9 bases agree with TRBD2. The CDR3 runs to 16 residues. V lost 2 bases and J lost 7; bases outside the gene matches: 10. Germline V gene lookup returns CDR1 MNHEY and CDR2 SMNVEV (reference sequence). This CDR3 is CASSLPTSGRENTQYF. The CDR3 nucleotides are TGTGCCAGCAGTTTACCCACTAGCGGGCGTGAGAATACGCAGTATTTT.

In this sample, this clonotype turned up a few times. The chain is built from TRBV29-1 and TRBJ1-2; a possible D gene is TRBD1 (6 bases). The CDR3 contains 15 residues. CDR1 and CDR2 (germline): SQVTM, ANQGSEA. Trimming took off 1 base at V and 5 bases at J, with 17 bases between the two ends. In nucleotides, the CDR3 is TGCAGCGTTGAAGGTACAGGGACGGAGATATATGGCTACACCTTC. It codes for CSVEGTGTEIYGYTF.

This clonotype was seen more than once but under ten times. This rearrangement joins TRBV5-1 to TRBJ1-1, with a weak D call TRBD1 (5 bases). With 6 bases removed from V and 5 bases from J, the gap between germline ends came to 17 bases. The CDR3 sequence is 14 residues long. Per germline, CDR1 SGHRS and CDR2 YFSETQ. Written as DNA, the CDR3 is TGCGCCAGCAAACCCGCGACAGCGAGTACTGAAGCTTTCTTT. Residues: CASKPATASTEAFF.

This clonotype was found a few times. The rearrangement links TRBV20-1 to TRBJ1-5; TRBD1 matches 8 bases. This CDR3 is built from 14 residues. V trimming: 5 bases; J trimming: 7 bases; junction bases outside the gene matches: 10. Germline V lookup: CDR1 DFQATT, CDR2 SNEGSKA (reference sequence). The CDR3 loop reads CSARSTGAKQPQHF. As DNA, the CDR3 is TGCAGTGCTCGTTCGACAGGGGCGAAACAGCCCCAGCATTTT.

This chain joins TRBV7-2 and TRBJ2-7; 9 nucleotides match TRBD1. The length of the CDR3 is 14 residues. Germline assignment: CDR1 SGHTA and CDR2 FQGNSA. The J segment lost 4 bases and the V segment lost 5 bases, leaving 6 bases of the junction unmatched. CDR3 sequence reads: CASSLGQGKYEQYF. The CDR3 DNA is TGTGCCAGCAGCCTCGGACAGGGGAAGTACGAGCAGTACTTC.

V usage is TRBV15 and J usage is TRBJ2-7, with TRBD1 matching over 9 bases. Losses at the gene ends were 0 bases for V and 5 bases for J; bases not matched to a gene: 5. This CDR3 has 15 residues. Germline CDR1 LNHNV, CDR2 YYDKDF (reference sequence). Here the CDR3 reads CATSRDMGTGNEQYF. CDR3 DNA sequence: TGTGCCACCAGCAGAGATATGGGGACAGGGAACGAGCAGTACTTC.

V gene TRBV13 combines with J gene TRBJ2-7, with TRBD1 matching over 8 bases. This CDR3 has 17 residues. J lost 6 bases, V lost 5 bases, and 18 bases had no gene match. CDR1 and CDR2 from the germline V gene are PRHDT and FYEKMQ (reference sequence). This CDR3 is CASSAQPGARTGGEQYF. In DNA form, the CDR3 reads TGTGCCAGCAGCGCCCAGCCAGGGGCCCGAACAGGGGGCGAGCAGTACTTC.

The chain is built from TRBV4-1 and TRBJ2-7; no definite D call. CDR3 length: 16 amino acids. V lost 1 base and J 0 bases, leaving 13 bases between the germline ends. The germline V gene has CDR1 MGHRA and CDR2 YSYEKL. CDR3 in DNA: TGCGCCAGCAGCCAAGGGCGCGGCCGGAGCTCCTACGAGCAGTACTTC. It encodes CASSQGRGRSSYEQYF.

This clonotype turned up a few times. V and J are TRBV12-3 or TRBV12-4 and TRBJ2-7; a weak D match, TRBD1 (6 bases). The CDR3 runs 13 residues. Trimming took 6 bases from V and 3 from J, leaving 12 bases between them. DNA for the CDR3: TGTGCCAGCAGGGCAGGGGAATTCTACGAGCAGTACTTC. Translated, it gives CASRAGEFYEQYF.

This clonotype has more than one count but fewer than ten. The CDR3 reads CASSPRAGQIAKNIQYF. As DNA, the CDR3 is TGTGCCAGCAGTCCAAGAGCGGGACAGATAGCCAAAAACATTCAGTACTTC. The rearrangement links TRBV12-3 or TRBV12-4 to TRBJ2-4; D could derive from TRBD1 or TRBD2 (7 bases each). Deletions cut 5 bases from V and 0 bases from J, with 17 bases between. The CDR3 is 17 amino acids.

This sequence joins TRBV20-1 and TRBJ1-2, with unresolved D. Germline V lookup: CDR1 DFQATT, CDR2 SNEGSKA (reference sequence). The CDR3 has 13 residues. Trimming left V 5 bases short and J 0 bases short, with 10 bases between. The CDR3 here is CSAPVGANYGYTF. The CDR3 region has the DNA TGCAGTGCTCCAGTGGGAGCTAACTATGGCTACACCTTC.

CDR3: CASSYGPQGTEAFF. The CDR3 DNA follows: TGTGCCAGCAGTTACGGTCCTCAGGGGACTGAAGCTTTCTTT. V and J are TRBV6-5 and TRBJ1-1; tentatively, D is TRBD1 (6 bases). This CDR3 comprises 14 residues. CDR1 and CDR2 from the germline V gene are MNHEY and SVGAGI. V shed 2 bases and J shed 5 bases, with 12 bases lying between them.

The chain is built from TRBV20-1 and TRBJ2-1; TRBD2 matches at 10 bases. This CDR3 comprises 17 residues. Germline values: CDR1 DFQATT, CDR2 SNEGSKA (reference sequence). Trimming cost V 4 bases and J 7 bases; bases outside gene matches: 16. The CDR3: CSATGLADTPTINEQFF. The DNA for the CDR3 is TGCAGTGCTACCGGACTAGCGGATACTCCAACGATAAATGAGCAGTTCTTC.

The gene calls are TRBV11-2 and TRBJ2-7, with D uncertain. The V end lost 4 bases, the J end lost 1 base, and 11 bases lay between the germline ends. There are 14 residues in the CDR3. The germline gives CDR1 SGHAT, CDR2 FQNNGV. The CDR3 reads CASSYPYRSYEQYF. The CDR3 DNA sequence: TGTGCCAGCAGCTACCCCTACAGATCCTACGAGCAGTACTTC. The complete variable domain, with remaining parts taken from reference TRBV11-2 and TRBJ2-7, reads EAGVAQSPRYKIIEKRQSVAFWCNPISGHATLYWYQQILGQGPKLLIQFQNNGVVDDSQLPKDRFSAERLKGVDSTLKIQPAKLEDSAVYLCASSYPYRSYEQYFGPGTRLTVT.

This sequence joins TRBV7-9 and TRBJ2-3; 12 positions agree with TRBD2. The CDR3 is 16 residues long. Germline assignment: CDR1 SEHNR and CDR2 FQNEAQ (reference sequence). V gave up 5 bases and J gave up 3 bases; unmatched junction bases: 6. CDR3 in DNA: TGTGCCAGCAGCCCTACTAGCGGGAGGAAAACAGATACGCAGTATTTT. Protein: CASSPTSGRKTDTQYF.